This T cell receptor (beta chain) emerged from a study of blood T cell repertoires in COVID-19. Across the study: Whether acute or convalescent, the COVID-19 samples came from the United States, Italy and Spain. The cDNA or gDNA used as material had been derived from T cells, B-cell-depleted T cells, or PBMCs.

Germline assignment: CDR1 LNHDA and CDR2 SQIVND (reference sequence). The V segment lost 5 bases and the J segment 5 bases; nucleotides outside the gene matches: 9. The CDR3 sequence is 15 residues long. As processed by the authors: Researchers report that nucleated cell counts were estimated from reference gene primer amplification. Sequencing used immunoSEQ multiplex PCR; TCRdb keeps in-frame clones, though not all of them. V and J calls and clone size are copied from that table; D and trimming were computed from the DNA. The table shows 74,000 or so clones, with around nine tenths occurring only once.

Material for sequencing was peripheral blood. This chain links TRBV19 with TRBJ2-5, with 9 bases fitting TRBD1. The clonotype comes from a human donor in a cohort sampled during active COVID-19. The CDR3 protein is CASSSDRGIGETQYF. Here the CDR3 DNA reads TGTGCCAGTAGTTCGGACAGGGGAATAGGGGAGACCCAGTACTTC.